This T cell receptor beta chain stems from a study of blood T cell repertoires in COVID-19. Turning to the study itself: Acute-phase and convalescent COVID-19 samples originated in the United States, Italy and Spain.

The Seattle site enrolled patients during active infection and followed them longitudinally. Germline CDR1 is LNHDA and CDR2 is SQIVND (reference sequence). The germline V and J ends were trimmed by 6 bases and 1 base, with 9 bases remaining between them. The CDR3 is made up of 13 amino acids. Authors' data handling: Estimates of nucleated cell counts were drawn from the amplification of reference gene primers. Data came from immunoSEQ multiplex PCR; TCRdb stores just in-frame clones and leaves some out. That table supplies the V and J calls and clone size; D and trimming were determined from the DNA. The sample includes hundreds of thousands of clones, about 90% of them seen just once. This clone came up once.

The sample taken for sequencing was peripheral blood. This TCR was sampled from a man younger than 35 with COVID-19, enrolled during active disease. V and J are TRBV19 and TRBJ1-1; no clear D gene. CDR3 in DNA: TGTGCCAGTAGCATCACAGCGAACACTGAAGCTTTCTTT. It translates to CASSITANTEAFF.